This passage covers 20 T cell receptor beta chains from one sample sequenced in a study of regulatory T cells in long-lasting Graves disease (dated by TCRdb to the early 2020s). Libraries came from multiplex PCR. TCRdb records Illumina HiSeq 4000 as the sequencer. To build TCR beta libraries, CDR3 regions were amplified by Arm-PCR using iRepertoire HTBI primers. The public reads were reprocessed in TCRdb via fastp at Q25 and MiXCR, keeping in-frame beta chains. Every CDR3 protein is listed once, alongside the most common genes and DNA of its rows. This sample comprises approximately 400,000 distinct CDR3 sequences, 23% of them detected only once. The top ten constitute roughly 26% of the sample. According to the study, the label for this sample's time point signals: persistent/refractory GD, antithyroid drugs over 5 years with positive TRAb. For both TCR sequencing and RNA sequencing, RNA was extracted from PBMCs using TRIzol.

Sequencing used peripheral blood mononuclear cells (PBMCs), obtained when the disease was refractory, from a patient treated with antithyroid drugs. The receptors come from a female donor with Graves disease.

This clonotype was seen more than once but under ten times. The chain is built from TRBV18 and TRBJ2-7; 8 bases are a match to TRBD1. Germline CDR1 and CDR2: KGHSH and LQKENI. The V gene end was trimmed by 2 bases and the J gene end by 6 bases; junction bases not matched to a gene: 3. The CDR3 sequence is 13 residues long. DNA for the CDR3: TGTGCCAGCTCACCAACAGGGGGAAGCGAGCAGTACTTC. Residues: CASSPTGGSEQYF.

The sample holds a few counts of this clonotype. The genes are TRBV6-5 and TRBJ1-4; 7 nucleotides agree with TRBD1. CDR3 length: 15 amino acids. Germline loops: CDR1 MNHEY, CDR2 SVGAGI. With V trimmed by 2 bases and J by 5 bases, 5 bases remained unmatched. The CDR3: CASSYGQAMNEKLFF. In DNA, the CDR3 is TGTGCCAGCAGTTACGGACAGGCCATGAATGAAAAACTGTTTTTT.

The chain recombines TRBV27 with TRBJ2-6; 10 bases fit TRBD1. This CDR3 is 18 amino acids long. With V trimmed by 5 bases and J by 0 bases, 7 bases remained unmatched. Germline CDR1 is MNHEY and CDR2 is SMNVEV (reference sequence). The chain's CDR3 is CASSIRGQGPSGANVLTF. The CDR3, as DNA: TGTGCCAGCAGTATCCGGGGACAGGGGCCCTCTGGGGCCAACGTCCTGACTTTC.

At least ten counts were recorded for this clonotype. V gene TRBV28 combines with J gene TRBJ2-6; 9 positions match TRBD1. The germline CDR1 and CDR2 sequences are MDHEN and SYDVKM. The CDR3 has 13 amino acids. Germline trimming cut 5 bases from V and 14 bases from J; bases unmatched to any gene: 7. The CDR3 loop is CASSGGTGSILTF. In DNA, the CDR3 is TGTGCCAGCAGTGGGGGGACAGGGTCTATCCTGACTTTC.

Note on this clonotype: Germline and junction disagree at one end, which may indicate a read error. CDR3 in DNA: TGTGCCAGTAGTATAGCTGGGGGGTACGGGCAGTACTTC. Translated, it gives CASSIAGGYGQYF. The J gene is TRBJ2-7, the V gene TRBV19; maybe TRBD2 (6 bases). CDR1 LNHDA and CDR2 SQIVND come from the germline V gene (reference sequence). This CDR3 region has 13 residues.

The chain is built from TRBV29-1 and TRBJ1-5; D is unresolved. Germline V gives CDR1 SQVTM, CDR2 ANQGSEA. The V and J ends lost 7 bases and 6 bases respectively, with 13 bases between them. The CDR3 runs to 12 residues. CDR3 sequence: CSAPLGSQPQHF. CDR3 nucleotides: TGCAGCGCCCCGCTGGGCAGTCAGCCCCAGCATTTT.

The rearrangement links TRBV29-1 to TRBJ2-7, with 9 bases matching TRBD1. V lost 7 bases, J lost 6 bases, and 4 bases stayed unmatched. Germline-derived CDR1 and CDR2 are SQVTM and ANQGSEA. This CDR3 is 11 amino acids long. The CDR3 coding sequence is TGCAGCGGGAGGACAGGGGTCGAGCAGTACTTC. It yields the protein CSGRTGVEQYF.

This clonotype has ten or more counts. The CDR3 loop is CAWSVHEVSPLHF. Here the CDR3 DNA reads TGTGCCTGGAGTGTACACGAGGTCTCACCCCTCCACTTT. This chain joins TRBV30 and TRBJ1-6; D gene ambiguous. This CDR3 region has 13 residues. Germline lookup yields CDR1 GTSNPN and CDR2 SVGIG (reference sequence). V lost 0 bases and J 10 bases, leaving 10 bases between the germline ends.

The chain uses TRBV7-2 and TRBJ2-6, with 8 bases lining up with TRBD1. In germline, CDR1 is SGHTA, CDR2 FQGNSA. Trimming cost V 0 bases and J 2 bases; bases outside gene matches: 9. The CDR3 is 19 residues long. As DNA, the CDR3 is TGTGCCAGCAGCTTAGCTATAGACAGGGGATTGACTGGGGCCAACGTCCTGACTTTC. It is translated as CASSLAIDRGLTGANVLTF.

This clonotype was detected a few times. The rearrangement uses TRBV7-9 and TRBJ1-2, with D hard to call. The CDR3 covers 14 residues. Germline lookup yields CDR1 SEHNR and CDR2 FQNEAQ (reference sequence). Between the trimmed V and J ends, which lost 4 bases and 4 bases, there was a span of 13 bases. The CDR3 loop reads CASSSQQSAYGYTF. CDR3 in DNA: TGTGCCAGCAGCTCTCAACAGAGTGCCTATGGCTACACCTTC.

This clonotype was seen many times. This chain links TRBV6-1 with TRBJ1-2; D is unclear. CDR3 length: 14 residues. V shed 6 bases and J shed 8 bases, with 19 bases lying between them. In germline, CDR1 is MNHNS, CDR2 SASEGT. The CDR3 loop reads CASSKHLGSWGYTF. The CDR3 DNA reads TGTGCCAGCAGCAAGCATCTAGGAAGCTGGGGCTACACCTTC.

Details on this clonotype: A much larger clone differs from this one at a single base, so this may be a read error. V usage is TRBV7-2 and J usage is TRBJ1-5; a possible D gene is TRBD1 (5 bases). Trimming removed 0 bases at V and 7 bases at J, with 16 bases between. The CDR3 is 16 amino acids. Germline-derived CDR1 and CDR2 are SGHTA and FQGNSA. The CDR3 nucleotides are TGTGCCAGCAGCTTAGCGCCTATAGGGGTCGGCCAGCCCCAGCATTTT. It encodes CASSLAPIGVGQPQHF.

With respect to this clonotype: A clone one base away is much larger, so this may be a read error. The gene calls are TRBV15 and TRBJ1-1; D is perhaps TRBD1 (6 bases). This CDR3 has 14 residues. Germline CDR1 is LNHNV and CDR2 is YYDKDF (reference sequence). Trimming left V 1 base short and J 3 bases short, with 9 bases between. The CDR3 spells CATSRGTEDTEAFF. For the CDR3, the DNA is TGTGCCACCAGCAGAGGGACAGAGGACACTGAAGCTTTCTTT.

The rearrangement links TRBV11-2 to TRBJ2-7; TRBD2 agrees at 11 bases. Trimming at V came to 2 bases and at J to 5 bases, leaving 2 bases not matched to a gene. This CDR3 is 14 amino acids long. Germline V gene lookup returns CDR1 SGHAT and CDR2 FQNNGV. The CDR3 coding sequence is TGTGCCAGCAGCTTAATAGCGGGAGGGCACGAGCAGTACTTC. It codes for CASSLIAGGHEQYF.

This chain joins TRBV3-1 and TRBJ2-7; 10 positions agree with TRBD1. Trimming removed 2 bases from V and 3 bases from J; junction bases left unmatched: 7. This CDR3 is built from 16 residues. Germline CDR1 and CDR2: LGHDT and YNNKEL (reference sequence). The CDR3 nucleotides read TGTGCCAGCAGCCAACGGGGGGGGACAGGGGTCTACGAGCAGTACTTC. Its protein is CASSQRGGTGVYEQYF.

This clonotype occurred many times. The chain recombines TRBV7-8 with TRBJ2-2; unclear D gene. Germline V gene data show CDR1 as SGHVS and CDR2 as FQNEAQ. V lost 7 bases to trimming and J lost 7 bases, with 10 bases between them. The CDR3 covers 12 residues. CDR3 in DNA: TGTGCCAGCAAGCGAGACCACGGGGAGCTGTTTTTT. This translates into CASKRDHGELFF.

The chain uses TRBV3-1 and TRBJ2-7; the D is unclear. V dropped 5 bases and J dropped 2 bases, with 13 bases sitting between them. This CDR3 contains 14 residues. Per the germline V gene, CDR1 is LGHDT and CDR2 is YNNKEL (reference sequence). In DNA, the CDR3 is TGTGCCAGCAGCTCGGACCGGATTACCTACGAGCAGTACTTC. Residues: CASSSDRITYEQYF.

At least ten counts were recorded for this clonotype. J is TRBJ2-7 and V is TRBV28; no firm D call. CDR1 and CDR2 (germline): MDHEN, SYDVKM. CDR3 size: 11 residues. Trimming left V 5 bases short and J 5 bases short, with 7 bases between. For the CDR3, the DNA is TGTGCCAGCAGTCCCAGCCACGAGCAGTACTTC. Its translation: CASSPSHEQYF.

This clonotype was counted between two and nine times. V usage is TRBV19 and J usage is TRBJ1-5; the D gene is possibly TRBD1 (5 bases). Trimming cost V 1 base and J 6 bases, with 19 bases left between them. This CDR3 contains 17 residues. Germline V gene lookup returns CDR1 LNHDA and CDR2 SQIVND (reference sequence). The CDR3 loop reads CASSIGVTASVLQPQHF. The CDR3 nucleotides are TGTGCCAGTAGTATAGGGGTGACAGCGTCGGTCCTTCAGCCCCAGCATTTT. Full variable domain (missing parts from reference TRBV19 and TRBJ1-5): DGGITQSPKYLFRKEGQNVTLSCEQNLNHDAMYWYRQDPGQGLRLIYYSQIVNDFQKGDIAEGYSVSREKKESFPLTVTSAQKNPTAFYLCASSIGVTASVLQPQHFGDGTRLSIL.

This chain connects TRBV28 to TRBJ2-3, with TRBD2 matching over 10 bases. This CDR3 contains 15 residues. With 0 bases clipped from V and 4 bases from J, the junction kept 1 base outside the gene matches. Per the germline V gene, CDR1 is MDHEN and CDR2 is SYDVKM. The CDR3 DNA reads TGTGCCAGCAGTTTATGGGGGACTAGCGCAGATACGCAGTATTTT. It encodes CASSLWGTSADTQYF.